The 30 T cell receptor beta chains in this list originate from one sample, sequenced in a study of pediatric ulcerative colitis. Data came from immunoSEQ multiplex PCR; TCRdb stores just in-frame clones and leaves some out. The table records 25,000 to 35,000 clones, roughly 82% of them present only once. Source material: blood. The receptors stem from a boy between 5 and 17 years old with severe ulcerative colitis.

CDR3 in amino acids: CASSVPAFTQAQYF. Written as DNA, the CDR3 is TGTGCCAGCAGCGTCCCGGCGTTCACACAAGCGCAGTATTTT. The chain uses TRBV7-9 and TRBJ2-3; D gene uncertain. The CDR3 totals 14 residues. From germline, CDR1 is SEHNR and CDR2 FQNEAQ (reference sequence). V lost 5 bases, J lost 10 bases, and 19 bases lay in between.

In regard to this clone: The junction departs from germline at one end; a sequencing error may be responsible. The identical CDR3 is also encoded by other nucleotide sequences in the sample. The gene calls are TRBV5-1 and TRBJ2-5; TRBD1 might be the D (6 bases). The CDR3 length is 15 residues. CDR1 and CDR2 from the germline V gene are SGHRS and YFSETQ. CDR3 protein: CASSLVRGMREPQYF. CDR3 in DNA: TGCGCCAGCAGCTTGGTAAGGGGGATGAGAGAGCCCCAGTACTTC.

The table lists this clone with a few counts. V is TRBV7-9 and J is TRBJ1-2; D perhaps matches TRBD1 (5 bases). V lost 3 bases and J 8 bases, leaving 19 bases between the germline ends. The CDR3 contains 15 residues. Germline V gene lookup returns CDR1 SEHNR and CDR2 FQNEAQ (reference sequence). Here the CDR3 DNA reads TGTGCCAGCAGCTTCCTCCTTGACGGGGGAAGCGGCTACACCTTC. Translated: CASSFLLDGGSGYTF.

This chain uses TRBV10-1 with TRBJ2-3; 8 bases agree with TRBD2. V shed 10 bases and J 4 bases; nucleotides not matched to a gene: 13. The germline CDR1 and CDR2 sequences are WNHNN and SYGVQD (reference sequence). The CDR3 consists of 15 residues. The CDR3 nucleotides are TGCGCCACCTCGTCGGTAGCGGGGATCGCAGATACGCAGTATTTT. Translation: CATSSVAGIADTQYF.

The chain joins TRBV4-1 to TRBJ2-1; no definite D call. Germline assignment: CDR1 MGHRA and CDR2 YSYEKL. This CDR3 contains 13 residues. Between the trimmed V and J ends, which lost 6 bases and 8 bases, there was a span of 14 bases. For the CDR3, the DNA is TGCGCCAGCAGATCAGTCATGGTGGATGAGCAGTTCTTC. Protein sequence: CASRSVMVDEQFF.

V gene TRBV7-9 combines with J gene TRBJ2-7, with 7 bases lining up with TRBD2. The CDR3 contains 15 residues. The V gene end was trimmed by 5 bases and the J gene end by 2 bases; junction bases not matched to a gene: 9. Germline CDR1 reads SEHNR; CDR2 reads FQNEAQ (reference sequence). CDR3 in amino acids: CASSADWEGPYEQYF. The CDR3 coding sequence is TGTGCCAGCAGCGCAGATTGGGAGGGGCCCTACGAGCAGTACTTC.

The chain has TRBV2 and TRBJ2-7; no firm D call. Trimming stripped 0 bases from V and 5 bases from J, with 8 bases between. The length of the CDR3 is 13 residues. Per germline, CDR1 SNHLY and CDR2 FYNNEI. In nucleotides, the CDR3 is TGTGCCAGCAGTGAAGCGCTGCTCAACGAGCAGTACTTC. Its translation is CASSEALLNEQYF.

The chain is built from TRBV19 and TRBJ2-5, with 10 bases that match TRBD1. The assigned J gene may be wrong: the sequence end matches TRBJ2-7 better. Germline V gene sequence: CDR1 LNHDA, CDR2 SQIVND (reference sequence). The CDR3 spans 14 residues. The CDR3 DNA follows: TGTGCCAGTAGTACCGGGACAGGGGCCTACGAGCAGTACTTC. Encoded protein: CASSTGTGAYEQYF.

This clone was counted between two and nine times. The V gene is TRBV7-8, the J gene TRBJ1-2; D is uncertain. In germline, CDR1 is SGHVS, CDR2 FQNEAQ. V lost 5 bases and J lost 6, with 10 bases in between. The CDR3 runs to 12 residues. The DNA of the CDR3 is TGTGCCAGCAGCCCGGGGTCGAATGGCTACACCTTC. This translates into CASSPGSNGYTF.

The CDR3 reads CATSSSLVDNEQFF. For the CDR3, the DNA is TGTGCCACCAGCAGTTCATTGGTGGATAATGAGCAGTTCTTC. The chain links TRBV15 to TRBJ2-1; D is ambiguous. The germline V gene has CDR1 LNHNV and CDR2 YYDKDF (reference sequence). V lost 3 bases and J 7 bases, leaving 13 bases between the germline ends. CDR3 length equals 14 residues.

The count of this clone is one. The chain links TRBV11-2 to TRBJ2-7, with 13 bases fitting TRBD2. Germline trimming cut 6 bases from V and 4 bases from J; bases unmatched to any gene: 6. The CDR3 is made up of 15 amino acids. Per the germline V gene, CDR1 is SGHAT and CDR2 is FQNNGV. The CDR3 spells CASRRTSGGRYEQYF. The CDR3 nucleotides are TGTGCCAGCAGACGGACTAGCGGGGGCAGGTACGAGCAGTACTTC. Looking up the rest from reference TRBV11-2 and TRBJ2-7 gives the full variable domain: EAGVAQSPRYKIIEKRQSVAFWCNPISGHATLYWYQQILGQGPKLLIQFQNNGVVDDSQLPKDRFSAERLKGVDSTLKIQPAKLEDSAVYLCASRRTSGGRYEQYFGPGTRLTVT.

This clone turned up a few times. V is TRBV9 and J is TRBJ1-5; TRBD1 is a possible D gene (6 bases). V was cut by 3 bases and J by 7 bases, with 17 bases left in between. This CDR3 spans 15 amino acids. Germline V gene data show CDR1 as SGDLS and CDR2 as YYNGEE. CDR3: CASSEGGGFGQPQHF. CDR3 nucleotides: TGTGCCAGCAGCGAGGGGGGTGGGTTCGGCCAGCCCCAGCATTTT. Drawing the rest from reference TRBV9 and TRBJ1-5, the complete variable domain is DSGVTQTPKHLITATGQRVTLRCSPRSGDLSVYWYQQSLDQGLQFLIQYYNGEERAKGNILERFSAQQFPDLHSELNLSSLELGDSALYFCASSEGGGFGQPQHFGDGTRLSIL.

V gene TRBV6-6 combines with J gene TRBJ2-5, with D perhaps matching TRBD1 (5 bases). This CDR3 region has 16 residues. Germline V gene lookup returns CDR1 MNHNY and CDR2 SVGAGI (reference sequence). V lost 2 bases and J lost 2, with 15 bases in between. This CDR3 reads CASSYPGQGGQETQYF. DNA of the CDR3: TGTGCCAGCAGTTACCCCGGGCAGGGTGGTCAAGAGACCCAGTACTTC.

This clone was counted between two and nine times. The chain joins TRBV7-9 to TRBJ2-7, with a possible D match to TRBD1 (6 bases). V lost 4 bases to trimming and J lost 2 bases, with 15 bases between them. Germline CDR1 SEHNR, CDR2 FQNEAQ (reference sequence). The CDR3 consists of 15 residues. This chain's CDR3 is CASSSRDTAPYEQYF. CDR3 nucleotides: TGTGCCAGCAGCTCTCGGGACACTGCCCCCTACGAGCAGTACTTC. Full variable domain (remainder filled in from reference TRBV7-9 and TRBJ2-7): DTGVSQNPRHKITKRGQNVTFRCDPISEHNRLYWYRQTLGQGPEFLTYFQNEAQLEKSRLLSDRFSAERPKGSFSTLEIQRTEQGDSAMYLCASSSRDTAPYEQYFGPGTRLTVT.

The genes are TRBV6-5 and TRBJ1-2; 8 bases match TRBD1. With 4 bases clipped from V and 8 bases from J, the junction kept 12 bases outside the gene matches. In germline, CDR1 is MNHEY, CDR2 SVGAGI. CDR3 size: 15 residues. Here the CDR3 DNA reads TGTGCCAGCAGTTCCAGGACAGGGATGGATCGCGGCTACACCTTC. It encodes CASSSRTGMDRGYTF.

This clone was seen more than once but under ten times. The rearrangement links TRBV6-5 to TRBJ1-2; 10 bases are shared with TRBD1. With 5 bases clipped from V and 7 bases from J, the junction kept 4 bases outside the gene matches. Germline CDR1 and CDR2: MNHEY and SVGAGI. The CDR3 loop spans 13 amino acids. CDR3 loop: CASSDRGLGGYTF. CDR3 nucleotides: TGTGCCAGCAGTGACAGGGGGCTTGGTGGCTACACCTTC.

This clone was detected once. The chain carries TRBV15 and TRBJ2-5; 8 bases line up with TRBD1. The J segment lost 5 bases and the V segment lost 9 bases, leaving 5 bases of the junction unmatched. Per the germline V gene, CDR1 is LNHNV and CDR2 is YYDKDF (reference sequence). The CDR3 is made up of 12 amino acids. The CDR3 region is CATQGAGETQYF. The CDR3 DNA is TGTGCCACTCAGGGGGCCGGGGAGACCCAGTACTTC.

The chain employs TRBV1 and TRBJ1-6. TRBV1 corresponds to a pseudogene. CDR3 size: 17 residues. The CDR3 reads CTSSQEGGRGGNSPLHF. The CDR3 DNA is TGCACCAGCAGCCAAGAGGGGGGCAGGGGGGGTAATTCACCCCTCCACTTT.

This clone was observed once. The chain uses TRBV6-1 and TRBJ1-3; TRBD1 agrees at 9 bases. V shed 6 bases, J shed 2 bases, and the junction held 5 bases outside the gene matches. The CDR3 spans 15 residues. CDR1 is MNHNS and CDR2 is SASEGT in the germline V gene. This CDR3 is CASRQNRGPGNTIYF. CDR3 nucleotide sequence: TGTGCCAGCAGGCAAAACAGGGGGCCTGGAAACACCATATATTTT.

This clone was detected only once. The chain recombines TRBV18 with TRBJ1-2, with TRBD1 matching 8 bases. Germline values: CDR1 KGHSH, CDR2 LQKENI. The CDR3 length is 15 residues. J gave up 4 bases and V 4 bases, and 8 bases lay outside the gene matches. The CDR3 coding sequence is TGTGCCAGCTCACTGGGACAGGAAGCTGTCTATGGCTACACCTTC. This codes for CASSLGQEAVYGYTF.

The chain links TRBV5-6 to TRBJ1-1; possible D gene TRBD1, 6 bases. CDR1 SGHDT and CDR2 YYEEEE come from the germline V gene. The CDR3 runs 16 residues. Trimming pared 4 bases from V and 3 bases from J, leaving 19 bases between. In DNA, the CDR3 is TGTGCCAGCAGCCTGGTGGGTGGGGGCGCGCACACTGAAGCTTTCTTT. It codes for CASSLVGGGAHTEAFF. The entire variable domain, with the rest obtained from reference TRBV5-6 and TRBJ1-1, is as follows: DAGVTQSPTHLIKTRGQQVTLRCSPKSGHDTVSWYQQALGQGPQFIFQYYEEEERQRGNFPDRFSGHQFPNYSSELNVNALLLGDSALYLCASSLVGGGAHTEAFFGQGTRLTVV.

This clone came up a few times. The chain links TRBV7-9 to TRBJ2-7, with D hard to call. This CDR3 contains 11 residues. V was trimmed by 1 base and J by 3 bases, leaving 1 base between them. Germline loops: CDR1 SEHNR, CDR2 FQNEAQ (reference sequence). The CDR3: CASSLDYEQYF. CDR3 DNA: TGTGCCAGCAGCTTAGACTACGAGCAGTACTTC.

The chain carries TRBV19 and TRBJ1-1; TRBD1 matches 7 bases. V lost 7 bases to trimming and J lost 1 base; unmatched junction nucleotides: 12. CDR3 length: 16 amino acids. Per germline, CDR1 LNHDA and CDR2 SQIVND (reference sequence). CDR3 DNA sequence: TGTGCCAGTACCGGGACAGCATTCTGGGAGAACACTGAAGCTTTCTTT. Translated: CASTGTAFWENTEAFF.

This chain joins TRBV2 and TRBJ2-5; 15 nucleotides line up with TRBD2. The germline V gene has CDR1 SNHLY and CDR2 FYNNEI. This CDR3 is built from 14 residues. V lost 6 bases to trimming and J lost 4 bases; unmatched junction nucleotides: 0. CDR3 in amino acids: CASRGLAGGETQYF. The CDR3 region has the DNA TGTGCCAGCAGGGGACTAGCGGGGGGAGAGACCCAGTACTTC.

The V and J genes are TRBV5-5 and TRBJ1-5; TRBD1 matches at 11 bases. V was pared by 4 bases and J by 0 bases, with 9 bases of the junction left unmatched. Per germline, CDR1 SGHKS and CDR2 YYEKEE (reference sequence). This CDR3 comprises 18 residues. The CDR3 is CASSQGGQGDLSNQPQHF. As DNA, the CDR3 is TGTGCCAGCAGCCAGGGGGGACAGGGGGACCTTAGCAATCAGCCCCAGCATTTT.

The J gene is TRBJ2-3, the V gene TRBV30, with TRBD2 identical over 7 bases. Germline V gene data show CDR1 as GTSNPN and CDR2 as SVGIG (reference sequence). V was clipped by 0 bases and J by 0 bases; unmatched bases: 3. The CDR3 consists of 15 residues. This CDR3 reads CAWSVGGGSTDTQYF. The CDR3 bases are TGTGCCTGGAGTGTCGGCGGGGGAAGCACAGATACGCAGTATTTT.

The rearrangement joins TRBV7-9 to TRBJ1-4; 7 positions agree with TRBD1. This CDR3 contains 15 residues. Trimming removed 5 bases from V and 2 bases from J; junction bases left unmatched: 5. CDR1 is SEHNR and CDR2 is FQNEAQ in the germline V gene (reference sequence). CDR3 protein: CASSAQQGTNEKLFF. CDR3 bases: TGTGCCAGCAGCGCCCAACAGGGGACTAATGAAAAACTGTTTTTT.

The chain joins TRBV21-1 to TRBJ2-2; the D call TRBD2 from the table was never checked on the DNA. TRBV21-1 is an annotated pseudogene. The CDR3 runs 14 residues. CDR3 nucleotides: TGTGCCAGTGAAATCAGGGAGGAAACCGGGGAGCTGTTTTTT. Its protein product is CASEIREETGELFF.

This chain uses TRBV30 with TRBJ1-3; D call uncertain. V lost 4 bases and J lost 1, with 11 bases in between. In germline, CDR1 is GTSNPN, CDR2 SVGIG (reference sequence). The CDR3 has 14 amino acids. This CDR3 reads CAWNEELSGNTIYF. In DNA, the CDR3 is TGTGCCTGGAATGAAGAACTTTCTGGAAACACCATATATTTT.

This clone was seen a single time. This sequence joins TRBV4-1 and TRBJ2-7, with TRBD1 matching 12 bases. CDR3 size: 15 residues. V lost 3 bases, J lost 7 bases, and 7 bases stayed unmatched. CDR1 and CDR2 from the germline V gene are MGHRA and YSYEKL. The CDR3 is CASSQQGQGAWEQYF. The CDR3 bases are TGCGCCAGCAGCCAGCAGGGACAGGGGGCTTGGGAGCAGTACTTC.